This TCR beta chain comes out of a study of blood T cells in healthy people across ages. Study-level results: Per-million-T-cell TCR beta diversity fell roughly linearly with age.

This clonotype has a handful of counts. The antigen is not known. The germline V and J ends were trimmed by 0 bases and 2 bases, with 10 bases remaining between them. The CDR3 has 15 amino acids. Germline V gives CDR1 MGHRA, CDR2 YSYEKL. Each of the donors had roughly 10 milliliters of peripheral blood drawn into EDTA-treated Vacutainer tubes. Alongside a J-beta primer mix, a sample-barcoded 5' primer served in a second PCR lasting roughly 7 to 12 cycles. TCRdb called the 5' RACE reads again in MiXCR, with one record for every CDR3 protein. The top ten hold more than 7.5% of the sample, which has roughly 700,000 distinct CDR3 sequences, approximately 25% seen once. The same specimen was also included in a second study, on T cells of mothers and their children. As that study records: The donor cohort consisted of three healthy Caucasian mothers and their six children.

The sequence derives from a boy younger than 18 in good health. What was sequenced was blood. The chain is built from TRBV4-1 and TRBJ1-1; unclear D gene. The CDR3 spells CASSQELQTNTEAFF. The CDR3 DNA follows: TGCGCCAGCAGCCAAGAGCTACAGACCAACACTGAAGCTTTCTTT.